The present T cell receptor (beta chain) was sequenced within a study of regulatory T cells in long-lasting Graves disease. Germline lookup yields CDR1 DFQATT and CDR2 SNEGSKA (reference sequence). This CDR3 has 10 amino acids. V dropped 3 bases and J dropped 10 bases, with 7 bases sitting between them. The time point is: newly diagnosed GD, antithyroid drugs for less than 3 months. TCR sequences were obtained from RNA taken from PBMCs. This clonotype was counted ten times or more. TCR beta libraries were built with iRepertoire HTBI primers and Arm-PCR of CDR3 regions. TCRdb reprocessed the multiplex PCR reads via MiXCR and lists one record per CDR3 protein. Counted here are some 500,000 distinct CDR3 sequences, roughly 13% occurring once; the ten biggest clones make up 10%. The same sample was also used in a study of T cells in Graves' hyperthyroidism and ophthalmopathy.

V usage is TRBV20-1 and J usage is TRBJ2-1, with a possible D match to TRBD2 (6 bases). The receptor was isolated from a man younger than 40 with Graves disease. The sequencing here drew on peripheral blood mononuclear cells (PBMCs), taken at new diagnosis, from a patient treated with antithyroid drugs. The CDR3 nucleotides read TGCAGTGCTAGGGCGGGAGAGCAGTTCTTC. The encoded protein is CSARAGEQFF.